This TCR beta chain appears in the sequencing data of a study of cytomegalovirus exposure and HLA in healthy donors. Germline-derived CDR1 and CDR2 are KGHSH and LQKENI. This CDR3 has 13 amino acids. Trimming took 6 bases from V and 7 from J, leaving 16 bases between them. Broader study findings: It was reportedly the case that the classifier diagnosed cytomegalovirus status with high specificity and sensitivity. Through in vitro validation, three CMV-associated chains were shown to be specific for CMV antigens.

As concerns this clone: Its specificity is not known.

The PCR used 60 Vbeta and 13 Jbeta primers. In the original analysis: Later, roughly 77 million unique TCR beta chains were counted in an analysis, and 10 million to 12 million of them were shared. Using immunoSEQ multiplex PCR, the repertoire was profiled, and TCRdb retains in-frame clones only, with some absent. V and J calls and clone size follow that table, whereas D and trimming were derived from the DNA. The sample consists of 100,000 to 150,000 clones, 81% of them appearing once. Sequencing used PBMCs. The chain joins TRBV18 to TRBJ2-7, with a possible D match to TRBD2 (6 bases). This sequence was found in a woman aged 40 to 55 in good health and CMV-seronegative. CDR3 in DNA: TGTGCCAGCTCGCAAGGTCAGGGAGGAGAGCAGTACTTC. Its translation is CASSQGQGGEQYF.